The 21 T cell receptor beta chains given below trace back to one sample, sequenced in a study of shared clonotypes between healthy human individuals (TCRdb year 2020). CD8 naive samples were CD45RO-negative cells positively selected for CCR7, giving a CD45RA+CCR7+ population that excluded TemRA cells. The receptor library was made with the immunoSEQ multiplex PCR assay. TCRdb carries this immuneACCESS record with in-frame sequences only. Its versions omit some clonotypes, under half of them owing to an unresolved V gene in the studies checked, with the rest unexplained. The sample has about 700,000 clones on record, around 90% of them singletons. The ten biggest clones cover 24% of the sample. Sequenced sample: naive CD8+ T cells sorted from blood. The meaning of the sample's cell subset or site label: CD45RA+CCR7+. These TCRs come from a man aged 25-45 years in good health.

The J gene is TRBJ1-4, the V gene TRBV28; D ambiguous. This CDR3 region has 15 residues. Germline CDR1 MDHEN, CDR2 SYDVKM. The germline V and J ends were trimmed by 5 bases and 5 bases, with 15 bases remaining between them. The CDR3: CASSPSEGQNEKLFF. The DNA of the CDR3 is TGTGCCAGCAGTCCCTCGGAGGGTCAGAATGAAAAACTGTTTTTT. The variable domain in full, completed from reference TRBV28 and TRBJ1-4, reads DVKVTQSSRYLVKRTGEKVFLECVQDMDHENMFWYRQDPGLGLRLIYFSYDVKMKEKGDIPEGYSVSREKKERFSLILESASTNQTSMYLCASSPSEGQNEKLFFGSGTQLSVL.

The chain is built from TRBV11-2 and TRBJ1-1; TRBD1 matches at 7 bases. The ends lost 6 bases at V and 1 base at J; junction bases unmatched: 11. The germline gives CDR1 SGHAT, CDR2 FQNNGV. The CDR3 sequence is 16 residues long. Written as DNA, the CDR3 is TGTGCCAGCAGTCCCACAGGGGAAGCTACGAACACTGAAGCTTTCTTT. Amino acids: CASSPTGEATNTEAFF.

The chain is built from TRBV27 and TRBJ1-5; D might be TRBD1 (6 bases). Germline CDR1 reads MNHEY; CDR2 reads SMNVEV (reference sequence). There are 14 residues in the CDR3. The V end lost 4 bases, the J end lost 3 bases, and 10 bases lay between the germline ends. CDR3 DNA: TGTGCCAGCAGTTGGGGGGGGCCCAATCAGCCCCAGCATTTT. It yields the protein CASSWGGPNQPQHF.

This clone is a singleton in its sample. The J gene is TRBJ2-7, the V gene TRBV29-1, with D tentatively TRBD2 (6 bases). This CDR3 is built from 13 residues. Trimming pared 7 bases from V and 3 bases from J, leaving 16 bases between. Germline CDR1 and CDR2: SQVTM and ANQGSEA. CDR3 nucleotide sequence: TGCAGCGCTGACTCTCCGGGGGACTACGAGCAGTACTTC. Its translation: CSADSPGDYEQYF.

V usage is TRBV28 and J usage is TRBJ2-1, with 11 bases lining up with TRBD2. J was trimmed by 3 bases and V by 4 bases; bases with no gene match: 2. In germline, CDR1 is MDHEN, CDR2 SYDVKM. The CDR3 covers 15 residues. The CDR3 reads CASSSGTSGYNEQFF. The CDR3 DNA reads as TGTGCCAGCAGTTCCGGGACTAGCGGCTACAATGAGCAGTTCTTC.

The chain couples TRBV7-9 to TRBJ2-3; D not resolved. CDR1 SEHNR and CDR2 FQNEAQ come from the germline V gene (reference sequence). The CDR3 consists of 16 residues. The ends were cut back, 0 bases at V and 2 bases at J, with 12 bases in the middle. CDR3 loop: CASSLAVQSDTDTQYF. CDR3 in DNA: TGTGCCAGCAGCTTAGCGGTTCAGAGTGACACAGATACGCAGTATTTT.

This clone was observed a single time. The chain carries TRBV19 and TRBJ2-2; D gene unclear. Germline lookup yields CDR1 LNHDA and CDR2 SQIVND (reference sequence). Trimming took 0 bases from V and 1 from J, leaving 6 bases between them. The CDR3 has 15 amino acids. The CDR3 sequence is CASSIDSMNTGELFF. In DNA form, the CDR3 reads TGTGCCAGTAGTATAGACAGCATGAACACCGGGGAGCTGTTTTTT.

This clone was seen a handful of times. V is TRBV5-8 and J is TRBJ1-5, with D unclear. CDR1 and CDR2 from the germline V gene are SGHTS and YDEGEE. V gave up 4 bases and J gave up 4 bases, with 9 bases separating them. This CDR3 region has 13 residues. DNA for the CDR3: TGTGCCAGCAGCGCTACATCGAATCAGCCCCAGCATTTT. Its translation is CASSATSNQPQHF.

J is TRBJ2-7 and V is TRBV11-2; D might be TRBD2 (6 bases). V was clipped by 8 bases and J by 6 bases, with 17 bases between them. The germline gives CDR1 SGHAT, CDR2 FQNNGV. The CDR3 has 13 residues. In nucleotides, the CDR3 is TGTGCCAGCTCGGGAGTTTTTTTTAGCGAGCAGTACTTC. As protein: CASSGVFFSEQYF. The variable domain in full, with the rest retrieved from reference TRBV11-2 and TRBJ2-7, is EAGVAQSPRYKIIEKRQSVAFWCNPISGHATLYWYQQILGQGPKLLIQFQNNGVVDDSQLPKDRFSAERLKGVDSTLKIQPAKLEDSAVYLCASSGVFFSEQYFGPGTRLTVT.

The chain has TRBV15 and TRBJ2-5; TRBD2 aligns across 10 bases. Trimming removed 0 bases from V and 3 bases from J; junction bases left unmatched: 4. This CDR3 is 16 amino acids long. Germline CDR1 and CDR2: LNHNV and YYDKDF (reference sequence). CDR3 sequence (DNA): TGTGCCACCAGCAGAGAGCTAGCGGGAGACGAAGAGACCCAGTACTTC. Encoded protein: CATSRELAGDEETQYF.

This chain connects TRBV29-1 to TRBJ1-4; D is perhaps TRBD1 (5 bases). V lost 0 bases and J 11 bases, leaving 16 bases between the germline ends. Germline V CDR1 and CDR2: SQVTM, ANQGSEA. This CDR3 comprises 14 residues. The DNA of the CDR3 is TGCAGCGTTGAAGATCATCAGGGATATCGGAAACTGTTTTTT. This encodes CSVEDHQGYRKLFF.

The V call is TRBV11-3, the J call TRBJ2-7; a possible D gene is TRBD1 (5 bases). Germline V gene data show CDR1 as SGHNT and CDR2 as YENEEA. V was pared by 2 bases and J by 3 bases, with 14 bases between. The CDR3 covers 15 residues. In DNA form, the CDR3 reads TGTGCCAGCAGCTTAAGACAGTCAAACCACTACGAGCAGTACTTC. This translates into CASSLRQSNHYEQYF.

This chain connects TRBV19 to TRBJ2-7; 7 bases align to TRBD2. Germline V lookup: CDR1 LNHDA, CDR2 SQIVND (reference sequence). The CDR3 loop spans 13 amino acids. Unmatched junction bases numbered 9, after V lost 10 bases and J lost 3 bases. In nucleotides, the CDR3 is TGTGCCACCGGGAGCGGGGTGGACTACGAGCAGTACTTC. The encoded protein is CATGSGVDYEQYF.

J is TRBJ2-1 and V is TRBV7-3, with TRBD1 matching over 8 bases. Germline-derived CDR1 and CDR2 are SGHTA and FQGTGA. Trimming at V came to 5 bases and at J to 7 bases, leaving 7 bases not matched to a gene. The CDR3 length is 14 residues. This CDR3 reads CASSTGQGRNEQFF. The CDR3 nucleotides are TGTGCCAGCAGCACCGGACAGGGAAGGAATGAGCAGTTCTTC.

J is TRBJ2-5 and V is TRBV5-1; 13 bases align to TRBD2. This CDR3 has 17 residues. The germline CDR1 and CDR2 sequences are SGHRS and YFSETQ. Trimming at V came to 0 bases and at J to 0 bases, leaving 2 bases not matched to a gene. CDR3: CASSLAGLAGDQETQYF. DNA of the CDR3: TGCGCCAGCAGCTTGGCCGGACTAGCGGGAGACCAAGAGACCCAGTACTTC.

This chain links TRBV7-9 with TRBJ2-7, with a tentative D call TRBD2 (5 bases). Germline values: CDR1 SEHNR, CDR2 FQNEAQ (reference sequence). Trimming stripped 5 bases from V and 1 base from J, with 12 bases between. The CDR3 contains 14 residues. The CDR3 DNA reads as TGTGCCAGCAGCCTCTCTACTAGGTCCTACGAGCAGTACTTC. Protein: CASSLSTRSYEQYF.

The chain is built from TRBV10-1 and TRBJ2-1; D tentatively fits TRBD1 or TRBD2 (5 bases each). Trimming removed 2 bases at V and 8 bases at J, with 16 bases between. The CDR3 is 15 residues long. Germline loops: CDR1 WNHNN, CDR2 SYGVQD (reference sequence). CDR3: CASSERGGGQDEQFF. The CDR3 region has the DNA TGCGCCAGCAGTGAGAGGGGTGGAGGCCAAGATGAGCAGTTCTTC.

V and J are TRBV7-2 and TRBJ1-1; 7 positions agree with TRBD1. The ends lost 6 bases at V and 0 bases at J; junction bases unmatched: 1. This CDR3 contains 13 residues. In germline, CDR1 is SGHTA, CDR2 FQGNSA. In DNA form, the CDR3 reads TGTGCCAGCAGGGGACAGATGAACACTGAAGCTTTCTTT. It yields the protein CASRGQMNTEAFF.

This clone was found once. This chain links TRBV6-6 with TRBJ2-1; D is ambiguous. The V end lost 0 bases, the J end lost 6 bases, and 12 bases lay between the germline ends. The CDR3 contains 15 residues. The germline CDR1 and CDR2 sequences are MNHNY and SVGAGI (reference sequence). CDR3 nucleotides: TGTGCCAGCAGTTACTCAAAACCCCCCCTCAATGAGCAGTTCTTC. This translates into CASSYSKPPLNEQFF.

As to this clone: In the same sample, other DNA sequences code for this CDR3. This chain connects TRBV6-1 to TRBJ2-7; no definite D call. The CDR3 runs to 15 residues. In germline, CDR1 is MNHNS, CDR2 SASEGT. V was pared by 2 bases and J by 3 bases, with 14 bases between. The CDR3 nucleotides read TGTGCCAGCAGTGAATGGGGAAGTGGGAACTACGAGCAGTACTTC. Translation gives CASSEWGSGNYEQYF.

CDR3 sequence: CASRGLGGYTF. The CDR3 DNA follows: TGTGCCAGCAGAGGTCTCGGAGGCTACACCTTC. V usage is TRBV7-9 and J usage is TRBJ1-2; D not resolved. V lost 6 bases and J lost 8, with 10 bases in between. CDR3 size: 11 residues. The V gene's germline CDR1 is SEHNR and CDR2 FQNEAQ (reference sequence).